Given below is one T cell receptor beta chain in context. Germline loops: CDR1 SGHAT, CDR2 FQNNGV. This CDR3 contains 16 residues. Trimming pared 1 base from V and 1 base from J, leaving 11 bases between. The record originates from a study of control samples from healthy donors and cancer patients. Repertoires were generated with immunoSEQ multiplex PCR, while TCRdb's copy carries only in-frame clones and drops some. Here the sample spans roughly 120,000 clones, 88% being singletons. This TCR derives from an older woman in good health. The sequencing input was blood. This chain links TRBV11-2 with TRBJ1-3; D is unresolved. In nucleotides, the CDR3 is TGTGCCAGCAGCTTAGGCTATCGACGGTCTGGAAACACCATATATTTT. Its translation is CASSLGYRRSGNTIYF.